The 3 T cell receptor beta chains presented below share a single source sample, sequenced in a study of type 1 and type 2 diabetes patients. Amplification started from genomic DNA. Multiplex PCR with 30 forward and 13 reverse primers amplified the TCR beta CDR3. TCRdb called the multiplex PCR reads again in MiXCR, with one record for every CDR3 protein. The table lists around 300,000 distinct CDR3 sequences, approximately 45% of them singletons. Sequenced input: peripheral blood mononuclear cells (PBMCs). These receptor sequences come from a man between 18 and 35 years old with type 2 diabetes.

The chain carries TRBV15 and TRBJ1-6; D is perhaps TRBD1 (6 bases). The CDR3 sequence is 15 residues long. Germline V gene data show CDR1 as LNHNV and CDR2 as YYDKDF (reference sequence). The V gene lost 3 bases and the J gene lost 13 bases, with 19 bases spanning the gap. The CDR3 reads CATSSSGQPLSPLHF. CDR3 sequence (DNA): TGTGCCACCAGCAGTTCCGGACAGCCCCTTTCCCCCCTCCACTTT.

This chain joins TRBV19 and TRBJ1-4; no firm D call. This CDR3 is 14 amino acids long. Germline V gene lookup returns CDR1 LNHDA and CDR2 SQIVND (reference sequence). The ends were cut back, 5 bases at V and 0 bases at J, with 7 bases in the middle. CDR3 residues: CASSLLATNEKLFF. CDR3 in DNA: TGTGCCAGTAGTTTGCTTGCAACTAATGAAAAACTGTTTTTT. The variable domain in full, completed from reference TRBV19 and TRBJ1-4, reads DGGITQSPKYLFRKEGQNVTLSCEQNLNHDAMYWYRQDPGQGLRLIYYSQIVNDFQKGDIAEGYSVSREKKESFPLTVTSAQKNPTAFYLCASSLLATNEKLFFGSGTQLSVL.

The CDR3 here is CASSVTGTVYEQYF. DNA of the CDR3: TGTGCCAGCAGTGTCACCGGGACAGTCTACGAGCAGTACTTC. J is TRBJ2-7 and V is TRBV2; the match to TRBD1 covers 7 bases. This CDR3 region has 14 residues. The germline V gene has CDR1 SNHLY and CDR2 FYNNEI. The V gene end was trimmed by 4 bases and the J gene end by 3 bases; junction bases not matched to a gene: 6.